The 10 T cell receptor beta chains presented below share a single source sample, sequenced in a study of T cells in localized non-small cell lung cancer. Using immunoSEQ multiplex PCR, the repertoire was profiled, and TCRdb retains in-frame clones only, with some absent. The repertoire holds 25,000 to 35,000 clones, with 88% as singletons. The specimen comprised peripheral blood mononuclear cells, sampled before any cancer treatment. Receptor source: a woman aged 40 to 75 with stage III lung adenocarcinoma.

The genes are TRBV15 and TRBJ1-4; perhaps TRBD1 as D (5 bases). Germline V gene data show CDR1 as LNHNV and CDR2 as YYDKDF (reference sequence). The CDR3 has 15 residues. Trimming took 5 bases from V and 6 from J, leaving 16 bases between them. CDR3 protein: CATSLRRDGYEKLFF. The CDR3 DNA reads TGTGCCACCAGCCTTCGCCGGGACGGGTATGAAAAACTGTTTTTT.

The chain combines TRBV5-6 with TRBJ1-2; perhaps TRBD1 as D (6 bases). V lost 7 bases and J 1 base, leaving 17 bases between the germline ends. Looked up from germline, CDR1 is SGHDT and CDR2 is YYEEEE. The CDR3 contains 15 residues. The CDR3 region has the DNA TGTGCCAGCGGGGGCCGGGAAAGGAGTAACTATGGCTACACCTTC. Translating it yields CASGGRERSNYGYTF.

The chain joins TRBV4-1 to TRBJ1-4; D is possibly TRBD1 (5 bases). The CDR3 is 15 residues long. Germline loops: CDR1 MGHRA, CDR2 YSYEKL. V was cut by 1 base and J by 8 bases, with 14 bases left in between. DNA of the CDR3: TGCGCCAGCAGCCAAGTGTCCAGGGTTAACGAAAAACTGTTTTTT. Translated, it gives CASSQVSRVNEKLFF.

This clone was detected only once. This chain links TRBV9 with TRBJ1-4; no definite D call. This CDR3 is 15 amino acids long. Germline V gives CDR1 SGDLS, CDR2 YYNGEE. V dropped 3 bases and J dropped 7 bases, with 16 bases sitting between them. CDR3 sequence: CASSAFLGTGEKLFF. CDR3 nucleotides: TGTGCCAGCAGCGCCTTTCTAGGTACGGGTGAAAAACTGTTTTTT. The whole variable domain, remainder taken from reference TRBV9 and TRBJ1-4, is DSGVTQTPKHLITATGQRVTLRCSPRSGDLSVYWYQQSLDQGLQFLIQYYNGEERAKGNILERFSAQQFPDLHSELNLSSLELGDSALYFCASSAFLGTGEKLFFGSGTQLSVL.

Comments on this clone: At the DNA level, this CDR3 is encoded by other sequences in the same sample as well. The chain joins TRBV10-2 to TRBJ2-7; D remains unclear. The V gene lost 3 bases and the J gene lost 0 bases, with 0 bases spanning the gap. Germline V gene sequence: CDR1 WSHSY, CDR2 SAAADI. The CDR3 extends over 11 amino acids. CDR3 loop: CASSDSYEQYF. As DNA, the CDR3 is TGCGCCAGCAGTGACTCCTACGAGCAGTACTTC.

This clone was seen a handful of times. The chain uses TRBV7-3 and TRBJ2-2; 14 nucleotides line up with TRBD2. V lost 4 bases, J lost 7 bases, and 5 bases stayed unmatched. The germline V gene has CDR1 SGHTA and CDR2 FQGTGA. This CDR3 contains 16 residues. In nucleotides, the CDR3 is TGTGCCAGCAGCTCGGGACTAGCGGGAGTGGGCGGGGAGCTGTTTTTT. Translated, it gives CASSSGLAGVGGELFF.

The V and J genes are TRBV29-1 and TRBJ1-1; D is ambiguous. There are 12 residues in the CDR3. CDR1 is SQVTM and CDR2 is ANQGSEA in the germline V gene. The germline V and J ends were trimmed by 4 bases and 1 base, with 7 bases remaining between them. Here the CDR3 DNA reads TGCAGCGTTGGACCTGGGAACACTGAAGCTTTCTTT. Encoded protein: CSVGPGNTEAFF.

The chain employs TRBV6-5 and TRBJ1-1; D remains ambiguous. CDR1 is MNHEY and CDR2 is SVGAGI in the germline V gene. The ends were cut back, 2 bases at V and 8 bases at J, with 9 bases in the middle. CDR3 length: 12 amino acids. The CDR3 reads CASSYGVGEAFF. CDR3 nucleotide sequence: TGTGCCAGCAGTTACGGGGTGGGAGAAGCTTTCTTT.

The rearrangement links TRBV28 to TRBJ1-4, with 7 positions matching TRBD1. Germline trimming cut 8 bases from V and 0 bases from J; bases unmatched to any gene: 6. CDR1 is MDHEN, CDR2 SYDVKM, per germline. The CDR3 contains 15 residues. Written as DNA, the CDR3 is TGTGCCAGCCGTGGGACAGATGCAACTAATGAAAAACTGTTTTTT. Translated, it gives CASRGTDATNEKLFF.

This clone has only one observation. The gene calls are TRBV11-3 and TRBJ2-5; perhaps TRBD2 as D (6 bases). The CDR3 extends over 14 amino acids. V was clipped by 5 bases and J by 5 bases, with 15 bases between them. The germline gives CDR1 SGHNT, CDR2 YENEEA. The CDR3 bases are TGTGCCAGCAGCGGGGGGTATCCAGGGGAGACCCAGTACTTC. Translated, it gives CASSGGYPGETQYF.